Shown below are 10 T cell receptor beta chains from a single sample sequenced in a study of cytomegalovirus exposure and HLA in healthy donors. Researchers ran the PCR with 60 Vbeta and 13 Jbeta primers. This table comes from immunoSEQ multiplex PCR, and its TCRdb copy is limited to in-frame clones, with some not included. This sample lists about 58,000 clones; its ten largest clones have 2% to 2.5%. Sequencing input: PBMCs. The source of these receptors is a woman younger than 30 in good health and CMV-seronegative.

The rearrangement uses TRBV6-5 and TRBJ2-7; weak D call: TRBD1 (6 bases). The V end lost 0 bases, the J end lost 13 bases, and 13 bases lay between the germline ends. Per germline, CDR1 MNHEY and CDR2 SVGAGI. The CDR3 extends over 12 amino acids. The CDR3 protein is CASSYSTGQQYF. For the CDR3, the DNA is TGTGCCAGCAGTTACTCGACAGGTCAACAATACTTC.

The chain links TRBV29-1 to TRBJ2-3; TRBD2 might be the D (5 bases). The CDR3 is 13 amino acids. Trimming left V 7 bases short and J 5 bases short, with 16 bases between. Germline CDR1 SQVTM, CDR2 ANQGSEA. The CDR3 sequence is CSGGSTRRDTQYF. Here the CDR3 DNA reads TGCAGCGGAGGGAGTACTCGAAGAGATACGCAGTATTTT.

The rearrangement joins TRBV18 to TRBJ2-7; D is possibly TRBD2 (5 bases). V dropped 6 bases and J dropped 3 bases, with 15 bases sitting between them. The CDR3 contains 14 residues. Per the germline V gene, CDR1 is KGHSH and CDR2 is LQKENI. CDR3 nucleotides: TGTGCCAGCTCTCCCGGGGTCTTGAACTACGAGCAGTACTTC. Protein sequence: CASSPGVLNYEQYF. The entire variable domain, with the rest obtained from reference TRBV18 and TRBJ2-7, is as follows: NAGVMQNPRHLVRRRGQEARLRCSPMKGHSHVYWYRQLPEEGLKFMVYLQKENIIDESGMPKERFSAEFPKEGPSILRIQQVVRGDSAAYFCASSPGVLNYEQYFGPGTRLTVT.

V is TRBV30 and J is TRBJ2-3, with 7 positions matching TRBD1. The CDR3 totals 14 residues. Unmatched junction bases numbered 5, after V lost 4 bases and J lost 1 base. CDR1 and CDR2 (germline): GTSNPN, SVGIG (reference sequence). The CDR3 nucleotides are TGTGCCTGGAACAGGGGCGGCGGCACAGATACGCAGTATTTT. This translates into CAWNRGGGTDTQYF.

The gene calls are TRBV5-4 and TRBJ2-3, with 7 bases fitting TRBD2. CDR3 length equals 13 residues. Trimming at V came to 3 bases and at J to 11 bases, leaving 9 bases not matched to a gene. CDR1 SGHNT and CDR2 YYREEE come from the germline V gene (reference sequence). The CDR3 coding sequence is TGTGCCAGCAGCTCGAGGACCCGGGAGGTGCAGTATTTT. As protein: CASSSRTREVQYF.

The chain has TRBV7-2 and TRBJ1-2; 7 bases line up with TRBD1. Germline CDR1 and CDR2: SGHTA and FQGNSA. Trimming at V came to 5 bases and at J to 8 bases, leaving 8 bases not matched to a gene. CDR3 length equals 13 residues. In nucleotides, the CDR3 is TGTGCCAGCAGCCCCTCGACAGGGCCCGGCTACACCTTC. Translation: CASSPSTGPGYTF.

The V gene is TRBV5-1, the J gene TRBJ1-4; maybe TRBD1 (5 bases). The CDR3 consists of 15 residues. Germline assignment: CDR1 SGHRS and CDR2 YFSETQ. Trimming cost V 1 base and J 0 bases, with 7 bases left between them. Here the CDR3 reads CASSLQGTTNEKLFF. The CDR3 DNA is TGCGCCAGCAGCTTGCAGGGAACAACTAATGAAAAACTGTTTTTT. Full variable domain (remainder filled in from reference TRBV5-1 and TRBJ1-4): KAGVTQTPRYLIKTRGQQVTLSCSPISGHRSVSWYQQTPGQGLQFLFEYFSETQRNKGNFPGRFSGRQFSNSRSEMNVSTLELGDSALYLCASSLQGTTNEKLFFGSGTQLSVL.

J is TRBJ2-7 and V is TRBV6-5; TRBD1 matches 7 bases. CDR1 is MNHEY and CDR2 is SVGAGI in the germline V gene. V trimming: 6 bases; J trimming: 2 bases; junction bases outside the gene matches: 7. There are 14 residues in the CDR3. CDR3 loop: CASRPGQIAYEQYF. CDR3 bases: TGTGCCAGCAGACCGGGACAGATCGCCTACGAGCAGTACTTC.

The chain carries TRBV28 and TRBJ2-7, with 12 bases matching TRBD2. Germline V gene sequence: CDR1 MDHEN, CDR2 SYDVKM. V lost 6 bases and J lost 4; bases outside the gene matches: 4. The CDR3 totals 14 residues. The CDR3 DNA follows: TGTGCCAGCAGAAGACTAGCGGGAGTTTACGAGCAGTACTTC. Translation gives CASRRLAGVYEQYF.

The chain has TRBV27 and TRBJ1-2, with D possibly matching TRBD1 (6 bases). The CDR3 has 13 residues. V was pared by 5 bases and J by 6 bases, with 13 bases between. Germline V gene lookup returns CDR1 MNHEY and CDR2 SMNVEV (reference sequence). Written as DNA, the CDR3 is TGTGCCAGCAGTCGACAGGATGTCGATGGCTACACCTTC. As protein: CASSRQDVDGYTF.